This T cell receptor (beta chain) was retrieved from a study of graft-versus-host responses after intestinal transplantation. Study summary: Following induction with anti-thymocyte globulin, all recipients were given tacrolimus and steroids for roughly three years. Broader study findings: Researchers found peak circulating GvH clone levels linked to early post-transplant HvG declines.

The assay was immunoSEQ multiplex PCR, and TCRdb's table has in-frame clones only and misses some. Here the sample spans about 4,500 clones, roughly 29% being singletons. V lost 2 bases to trimming and J lost 4 bases, with 10 bases between them. CDR3 size: 13 residues. Germline V CDR1 and CDR2: SGHDT, YYEEEE. This specimen consisted of alloreactive CD4+ T cells from a mixed lymphocyte reaction culture, obtained before transplantation. Subset meaning: CFSE-low proliferating T cells sorted from approximately 6-day pre-transplant mixed lymphocyte reaction (GvH or HvG direction). The chain has TRBV5-6 and TRBJ2-7; D ambiguous. This receptor was obtained from a human patient who was an organ donor for intestinal transplantation. The chain's CDR3 is CASSLGRTYEQYF. The CDR3 DNA sequence: TGTGCCAGCAGCTTAGGCAGAACTTACGAGCAGTACTTC.